This note documents a single TCR beta chain sequence. Patients at the Seattle site were enrolled during active infection and followed longitudinally. Germline V gene data show CDR1 as PRHDT and CDR2 as FYEKMQ (reference sequence). The CDR3 runs 17 residues. Trimming pared 5 bases from V and 1 base from J, leaving 19 bases between. Methods used by the authors: Estimation of nucleated cell counts was performed using reference gene primer amplification. The data were produced by immunoSEQ multiplex PCR, yet TCRdb's version contains in-frame clones alone and is incomplete. V and J calls and clone size are given by that table; D and trimming were obtained from the DNA. The sample contains under 250,000 clones, 85% of which appear only once. This sample was included in a study of blood T cell repertoires in COVID-19. Overall study context: In each case, the material was cDNA or gDNA derived from T cells, B-cell-depleted T cells, or PBMCs.

The chain couples TRBV13 to TRBJ2-3, with TRBD1 as a possible D gene (6 bases). The sequence was obtained from a man aged 50-60 years with COVID-19, enrolled during active disease. The sequenced material came from peripheral blood. The CDR3 loop is CASSDLARQEGTDTQYF. DNA of the CDR3: TGTGCCAGCAGCGATTTGGCCCGACAGGAAGGCACAGATACGCAGTATTTT.